The 19 T cell receptor beta chains below were found in one sample sequenced in a study of post-analysis software for immune sequencing data. Study-wide results and caveats: TRBV5-6, TRBV5-1 and TRBV20-1 were among roughly 5 TRBV segments more frequent in patients than controls.

Which antigens these TCRs recognize remains unknown. Researchers reported that TCR beta cDNA libraries carried unique molecular identifiers. From the PCR reads, TCRdb called clonotypes with MiXCR, one entry per CDR3 protein. The table includes approximately 730,000 distinct CDR3 sequences, 35% to 55% detected once. Sequencing was done on a sample of blood. These receptors were obtained from a girl aged 5-17 years with multiple sclerosis.

The rearrangement links TRBV29-1 to TRBJ2-5, with TRBD2 matching over 7 bases. Per germline, CDR1 SQVTM and CDR2 ANQGSEA. CDR3 size: 12 residues. J lost 5 bases, V lost 7 bases, and 7 bases had no gene match. CDR3 protein: CSGGFGGETQYF. CDR3 DNA sequence: TGCAGCGGTGGATTCGGGGGGGAGACCCAGTACTTC.

The J gene is TRBJ1-2, the V gene TRBV12-3 or TRBV12-4, with a possible D match to TRBD1 (5 bases). This CDR3 contains 12 residues. V was pared by 6 bases and J by 8 bases, with 13 bases between. The CDR3 DNA reads as TGTGCCAGCAGCAAGGCAGGGAGCGGCTACACCTTC. Its translation: CASSKAGSGYTF.

The chain employs TRBV9 and TRBJ2-7, with a weak D call TRBD2 (5 bases). The CDR3 extends over 15 amino acids. Germline CDR1 reads SGDLS; CDR2 reads YYNGEE. V lost 0 bases and J lost 2, with 12 bases in between. The DNA for the CDR3 is TGTGCCAGCAGCGTAGAGGCTGACGGGGCCTACGAGCAGTACTTC. Protein: CASSVEADGAYEQYF.

This clonotype was seen a few times. This sequence joins TRBV2 and TRBJ1-5; no definite D call. The CDR3 is 14 residues long. Trimming pared 4 bases from V and 1 base from J, leaving 8 bases between. Germline V gene data show CDR1 as SNHLY and CDR2 as FYNNEI. CDR3 in amino acids: CASSGAGSNQPQHF. The CDR3 nucleotides read TGTGCCAGCAGTGGGGCGGGGAGCAATCAGCCCCAGCATTTT.

The chain combines TRBV3-1 with TRBJ1-5, with a weak D call TRBD1 (5 bases). Germline V gives CDR1 LGHDT, CDR2 YNNKEL (reference sequence). The germline V and J ends were trimmed by 5 bases and 5 bases, with 13 bases remaining between them. The CDR3 length is 14 residues. The DNA of the CDR3 is TGTGCCAGCAGCGGGCAGGGTCGCGATCAGCCCCAGCATTTT. Its translation is CASSGQGRDQPQHF.

J is TRBJ1-2 and V is TRBV7-2; tentatively, D is TRBD1 (5 bases). Trimming stripped 5 bases from V and 7 bases from J, with 17 bases between. Germline loops: CDR1 SGHTA, CDR2 FQGNSA. The CDR3 spans 14 residues. This CDR3 reads CASSPHWTRGGYTF. CDR3 bases: TGTGCCAGCAGCCCCCACTGGACAAGAGGTGGCTACACCTTC.

The chain links TRBV5-6 to TRBJ2-1; no clear D gene. Trimming removed 1 base from V and 7 bases from J, with 18 bases in between. The CDR3 extends over 16 amino acids. Germline V gene lookup returns CDR1 SGHDT and CDR2 YYEEEE. CDR3 nucleotides: TGTGCCAGCAGCTTGAGTTTGGGAAACAAGGTGAATGAGCAGTTCTTC. Encoded protein: CASSLSLGNKVNEQFF.

The genes are TRBV4-1 and TRBJ2-5; D is ambiguous. This CDR3 has 12 residues. Germline V lookup: CDR1 MGHRA, CDR2 YSYEKL. V was trimmed by 4 bases and J by 3 bases, leaving 6 bases between them. CDR3 in DNA: TGCGCCAGCAGCCCGAACGAAGAGACCCAGTACTTC. This sequence encodes CASSPNEETQYF.

The table lists this clonotype with a few counts. The J gene is TRBJ2-3, the V gene TRBV10-1, with 7 positions matching TRBD2. The CDR3 has 16 residues. After removal of 0 bases from V and 4 bases from J, the junction contained 7 bases not matched to a gene. Germline lookup yields CDR1 WNHNN and CDR2 SYGVQD (reference sequence). For the CDR3, the DNA is TGCGCCAGCAGTGAGTCGGTGGGAGGGGACCCAGATACGCAGTATTTT. This translates into CASSESVGGDPDTQYF.

The rearrangement links TRBV7-9 to TRBJ2-5; 7 nucleotides match TRBD2. Germline V gene lookup returns CDR1 SEHNR and CDR2 FQNEAQ (reference sequence). The CDR3 loop spans 17 amino acids. Trimming at V came to 3 bases and at J to 2 bases, leaving 12 bases not matched to a gene. CDR3 sequence: CASSFFGGGPAQETQYF. In DNA form, the CDR3 reads TGTGCCAGCAGCTTCTTTGGGGGAGGGCCTGCTCAAGAGACCCAGTACTTC. The whole variable domain, remainder taken from reference TRBV7-9 and TRBJ2-5, is DTGVSQNPRHKITKRGQNVTFRCDPISEHNRLYWYRQTLGQGPEFLTYFQNEAQLEKSRLLSDRFSAERPKGSFSTLEIQRTEQGDSAMYLCASSFFGGGPAQETQYFGPGTRLLVL.

Here the CDR3 reads CASSLFNTDTQYF. The CDR3, as DNA: TGTGCCAGCAGTTTATTCAACACAGATACGCAGTATTTT. This chain uses TRBV12-3 or TRBV12-4 with TRBJ2-3; D is unresolved. The CDR3 runs 13 residues. The V end was cut by 2 bases, the J end by 2 bases, with 5 bases between.

The table lists this clonotype with a few counts. The genes are TRBV30 and TRBJ1-2; D is unresolved. The CDR3 loop spans 12 amino acids. Trimming removed 0 bases at V and 7 bases at J, with 9 bases between. Germline-derived CDR1 and CDR2 are GTSNPN and SVGIG (reference sequence). CDR3 in amino acids: CAWSVRVGGYTF. CDR3 nucleotide sequence: TGTGCCTGGAGTGTAAGGGTTGGTGGCTACACCTTC.

The CDR3 nucleotides read TGTGCCAGCAGCTCTACAGTAACGAACACCGGGGAGCTGTTTTTT. It is translated as CASSSTVTNTGELFF. V and J are TRBV7-9 and TRBJ2-2; D is uncertain. The CDR3 runs 15 residues. The V gene's germline CDR1 is SEHNR and CDR2 FQNEAQ (reference sequence). V lost 4 bases and J 0 bases, leaving 9 bases between the germline ends.

The genes are TRBV7-3 and TRBJ1-6; D possibly corresponds to TRBD1 (5 bases). Trimming stripped 1 base from V and 7 bases from J, with 11 bases between. The CDR3 loop spans 15 amino acids. The germline CDR1 and CDR2 sequences are SGHTA and FQGTGA. The CDR3 DNA sequence: TGTGCCAGCAGCTTAAGCGGGGGTCGGAATTCACCCCTCCACTTT. Translating it yields CASSLSGGRNSPLHF.

The genes are TRBV29-1 and TRBJ2-3, with D possibly being TRBD2 (7 bases). Germline V gene lookup returns CDR1 SQVTM and CDR2 ANQGSEA. The CDR3 is 12 amino acids. The germline V and J ends were trimmed by 6 bases and 6 bases, with 13 bases remaining between them. The CDR3 region is CSVGGLSDTQYF. In DNA form, the CDR3 reads TGCAGCGTGGGGGGGCTCAGTGATACGCAGTATTTT.

This clonotype has more than one count but fewer than ten. The J gene is TRBJ2-5, the V gene TRBV27; D may match TRBD1 or TRBD2 (5 bases each). V was clipped by 5 bases and J by 7 bases, with 8 bases between them. Germline V CDR1 and CDR2: MNHEY, SMNVEV (reference sequence). The CDR3 runs to 11 residues. The CDR3 protein is CASSGGRTQYF. Written as DNA, the CDR3 is TGTGCCAGCAGTGGGGGTAGGACCCAGTACTTC.

Details on this clonotype: One end of the junction does not line up with germline, which may come from a read error. This chain connects TRBV5-1 to TRBJ2-3; D unclear. This CDR3 is built from 13 residues. Germline assignment: CDR1 SGHRS and CDR2 YFSETQ. The CDR3: CANSLGNGDTQYF. The CDR3, as DNA: TGCGCCAACAGCTTGGGAAATGGGGATACGCAGTATTTT.

The chain joins TRBV27 to TRBJ2-1; 9 nucleotides align to TRBD2. Germline V gives CDR1 MNHEY, CDR2 SMNVEV (reference sequence). V was clipped by 6 bases and J by 8 bases; unmatched bases: 8. This CDR3 spans 14 amino acids. CDR3 DNA: TGTGCCAGCAGGGAATCTAGCGGGATGTATGAGCAGTTCTTC. This translates into CASRESSGMYEQFF.

In this sample, this clonotype turned up a few times. The V call is TRBV4-3, the J call TRBJ2-7; 9 nucleotides line up with TRBD1. The junction had 8 bases not matched to a gene; V was cut back by 4 bases and J by 10 bases. Germline V gene lookup returns CDR1 LGHNA and CDR2 YSLEER. The CDR3 totals 13 residues. The CDR3 region has the DNA TGCGCCAGCAGCCCCCACAGGGGGCAAGCCCAGTACTTC. Encoded protein: CASSPHRGQAQYF.